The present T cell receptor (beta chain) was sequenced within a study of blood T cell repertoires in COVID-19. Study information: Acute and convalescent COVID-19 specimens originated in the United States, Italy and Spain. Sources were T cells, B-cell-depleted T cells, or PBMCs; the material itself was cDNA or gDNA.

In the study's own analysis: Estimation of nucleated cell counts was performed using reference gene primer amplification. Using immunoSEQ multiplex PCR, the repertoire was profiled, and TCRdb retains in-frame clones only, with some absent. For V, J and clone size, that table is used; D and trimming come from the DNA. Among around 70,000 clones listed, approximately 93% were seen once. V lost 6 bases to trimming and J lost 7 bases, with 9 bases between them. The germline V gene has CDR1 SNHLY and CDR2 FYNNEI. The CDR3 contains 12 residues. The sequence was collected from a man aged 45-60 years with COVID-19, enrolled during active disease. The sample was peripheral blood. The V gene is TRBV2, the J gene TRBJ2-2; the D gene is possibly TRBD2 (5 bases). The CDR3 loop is CASRLDYGELFF. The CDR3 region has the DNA TGTGCCAGCAGACTTGACTACGGGGAGCTGTTTTTT.